A single T cell receptor beta chain is shown here with its context. The data derive from a study of technical replicates of blood from a few donors. The CDR3 contains 14 residues. V was clipped by 2 bases and J by 17 bases; unmatched bases: 9. Germline lookup yields CDR1 PRHDT and CDR2 FYEKMQ (reference sequence). The repertoire was sequenced with immunoSEQ multiplex PCR; TCRdb's copy has only in-frame clones and lacks some. This sample yields about 90,000 clones, of which around 92% are seen a single time; roughly 0.25% belongs to the top ten. V is TRBV13 and J is TRBJ1-6, with 10 bases that match TRBD1. This clonotype originated in a human donor in good health. Source material: T cells isolated from PBMCs. CDR3 sequence reads: CASSLPGTGAGIHF. In DNA, the CDR3 is TGTGCCAGCAGCTTACCCGGGACAGGGGCCGGTATCCACTTT.